The 27 T cell receptor beta chains listed next were all sequenced from one sample in a study of CD8 T cells in ankylosing spondylitis. TCRdb passed the 5' RACE reads through MiXCR, listing each CDR3 protein once. This sample has 200,000 to 250,000 distinct CDR3 sequences, with around 32% found just once. The sequencing sample was made of blood, either unsorted or a sorted T cell fraction (not recorded which). All receptors come from a male donor with ankylosing spondylitis or in good health (not recorded which).

V gene TRBV20-1 combines with J gene TRBJ1-1; 9 nucleotides agree with TRBD1. The CDR3 runs to 15 residues. Germline CDR1 DFQATT, CDR2 SNEGSKA (reference sequence). The V gene end was trimmed by 6 bases and the J gene end by 1 base; junction bases not matched to a gene: 9. DNA of the CDR3: TGCAGTGCCAAAGGGACAGGGAACAGGAACACTGAAGCTTTCTTT. The encoded protein is CSAKGTGNRNTEAFF.

J is TRBJ2-6 and V is TRBV4-2; TRBD1 matches at 7 bases. This CDR3 spans 16 amino acids. The germline V gene encodes CDR1 LGHNA and CDR2 YNFKEQ. Germline trimming cut 0 bases from V and 2 bases from J; bases unmatched to any gene: 1. Here the CDR3 DNA reads TGTGCCAGCAGCCAAGATCAGGGGGCTGGGGCCAACGTCCTGACTTTC. Translating it yields CASSQDQGAGANVLTF.

This chain links TRBV7-8 with TRBJ1-1; unclear D gene. The germline gives CDR1 SGHVS, CDR2 FQNEAQ. V shed 5 bases and J shed 1 base, with 14 bases lying between them. The CDR3 is 15 amino acids. This CDR3 reads CASSPFQKANTEAFF. As DNA, the CDR3 is TGTGCCAGCAGCCCCTTTCAGAAAGCGAACACTGAAGCTTTCTTT. The variable domain in full, completed from reference TRBV7-8 and TRBJ1-1, reads GAGVSQSPRYKVAKRGQDVALRCDPISGHVSLFWYQQALGQGPEFLTYFQNEAQLDKSGLPSDRFFAERPEGSVSTLKIQRTQQEDSAVYLCASSPFQKANTEAFFGQGTRLTVV.

The chain joins TRBV20-1 to TRBJ2-5, with no clear D. The V end lost 0 bases, the J end lost 5 bases, and 19 bases lay between the germline ends. The CDR3 runs to 16 residues. Germline V gene sequence: CDR1 DFQATT, CDR2 SNEGSKA (reference sequence). The CDR3 region has the DNA TGCAGTGCTAGAGATGAAATTGGAAGCCCTTGGGAGACCCAGTACTTC. It specifies CSARDEIGSPWETQYF.

This clonotype was counted between two and nine times. The chain couples TRBV10-3 to TRBJ2-3; TRBD2 is a possible D gene (5 bases). Trimming stripped 0 bases from V and 4 bases from J, with 17 bases between. Per the germline V gene, CDR1 is ENHRY and CDR2 is SYGVKD. The CDR3 covers 17 residues. CDR3 nucleotides: TGTGCCATCAGTGAGTCGAGAGTAAGCGGTGCCCCAGATACGCAGTATTTT. The encoded protein is CAISESRVSGAPDTQYF.

The gene calls are TRBV10-3 and TRBJ1-6; weak D call: TRBD1 (6 bases). Germline V gene data show CDR1 as ENHRY and CDR2 as SYGVKD. The CDR3 is made up of 12 amino acids. V was cut by 10 bases and J by 6 bases, with 10 bases left in between. CDR3 sequence: CASGGFNSPLHF. The CDR3 coding sequence is TGTGCCAGCGGGGGCTTTAATTCACCCCTCCACTTT.

This clonotype has a handful of counts. The rearrangement joins TRBV6-5 to TRBJ2-7; weak D call: TRBD1 (5 bases). Germline CDR1 is MNHEY and CDR2 is SVGAGI. Trimming took 2 bases from V and 9 from J, leaving 14 bases between them. The CDR3 sequence is 13 residues long. CDR3 in amino acids: CASSYLRGTTQYF. CDR3 in DNA: TGTGCCAGCAGTTACCTTAGGGGTACGACGCAGTACTTC.

V is TRBV29-1 and J is TRBJ2-5; D remains ambiguous. V lost 2 bases and J 0 bases, leaving 7 bases between the germline ends. CDR1 and CDR2 (germline): SQVTM, ANQGSEA. The CDR3 runs 13 residues. The CDR3 is CSVERPNQETQYF. CDR3 DNA sequence: TGCAGCGTTGAACGGCCGAACCAAGAGACCCAGTACTTC.

A single count supports this clonotype. The gene calls are TRBV12-3 or TRBV12-4 and TRBJ2-5; a possible D gene is TRBD2 (6 bases). This CDR3 has 17 amino acids. Deletions cut 0 bases from V and 2 bases from J, with 16 bases between. This chain's CDR3 is CASSLAVWAGIQETQYF. CDR3 bases: TGTGCCAGCAGTTTAGCGGTTTGGGCGGGGATACAAGAGACCCAGTACTTC.

V and J are TRBV18 and TRBJ2-7; D might be TRBD2 (5 bases). V was trimmed by 1 base and J by 6 bases, leaving 7 bases between them. Germline CDR1 KGHSH, CDR2 LQKENI. The CDR3 spans 12 residues. Here the CDR3 DNA reads TGTGCCAGCTCACCACGGGAGTTCGAGCAGTACTTC. This sequence encodes CASSPREFEQYF.

V gene TRBV20-1 combines with J gene TRBJ2-5; D remains unclear. V was pared by 2 bases and J by 5 bases, with 12 bases between. From germline, CDR1 is DFQATT and CDR2 SNEGSKA (reference sequence). The CDR3 runs to 13 residues. CDR3 nucleotides: TGCAGTGCTAGATTCGACCAACGGGAGACCCAGTACTTC. Translating gives CSARFDQRETQYF.

A single count supports this clonotype. This sequence joins TRBV30 and TRBJ1-5; D call uncertain. The V gene lost 4 bases and the J gene lost 2 bases, with 9 bases spanning the gap. From germline, CDR1 is GTSNPN and CDR2 SVGIG (reference sequence). This CDR3 is built from 13 residues. CDR3 sequence (DNA): TGTGCCTGGACGATGGGAGGCAATCAGCCCCAGCATTTT. Its translation: CAWTMGGNQPQHF.

The CDR3 nucleotides read TGTGCCAGCAGCCAAGGAGGCAGGAATCAGCCCCAGCATTTT. Protein product: CASSQGGRNQPQHF. This rearrangement joins TRBV3-1 to TRBJ1-5; D is unresolved. The CDR3 spans 14 residues. Germline lookup yields CDR1 LGHDT and CDR2 YNNKEL (reference sequence). V gave up 1 base and J gave up 4 bases, with 8 bases separating them.

This clonotype was picked up a small number of times. The chain carries TRBV20-1 and TRBJ2-7, with 7 bases matching TRBD1. Unmatched junction bases numbered 10, after V lost 3 bases and J lost 2 bases. This CDR3 is 15 amino acids long. The germline gives CDR1 DFQATT, CDR2 SNEGSKA (reference sequence). CDR3 sequence reads: CSARETGPPPYEQYF. The CDR3 DNA is TGCAGTGCTAGGGAGACAGGGCCGCCTCCCTACGAGCAGTACTTC.

For the CDR3, the DNA is TGCAGCGTTGGACAGGGGGCCGGGGAGCTGTTTTTT. As protein: CSVGQGAGELFF. V gene TRBV29-1 combines with J gene TRBJ2-2; TRBD1 agrees at 9 bases. The CDR3 has 12 residues. The J segment lost 6 bases and the V segment lost 4 bases, leaving 0 bases of the junction unmatched. Germline CDR1 and CDR2: SQVTM and ANQGSEA.

This clonotype has just a few counts. The V call is TRBV20-1, the J call TRBJ2-1, with 9 bases aligning to TRBD2. V shed 6 bases, J shed 1 base, and the junction held 10 bases outside the gene matches. CDR1 and CDR2 (germline): DFQATT, SNEGSKA (reference sequence). The CDR3 has 16 residues. CDR3 sequence reads: CSAEPQRGESYNEQFF. The CDR3 bases are TGCAGTGCCGAGCCCCAGCGGGGGGAGTCCTACAATGAGCAGTTCTTC.

This chain joins TRBV5-6 and TRBJ2-2; 7 bases match TRBD1. This CDR3 region has 14 residues. Germline CDR1 reads SGHDT; CDR2 reads YYEEEE. V gave up 2 bases and J gave up 5 bases; unmatched junction bases: 3. In DNA form, the CDR3 reads TGTGCCAGCAGCTTCCTCAGGGGGACCGGGGAGCTGTTTTTT. Amino acids: CASSFLRGTGELFF.

This clonotype was seen more than once but under ten times. The chain has TRBV10-3 and TRBJ2-1, with D unresolved. Trimming left V 3 bases short and J 4 bases short, with 4 bases between. This CDR3 comprises 12 residues. The V gene's germline CDR1 is ENHRY and CDR2 SYGVKD. The CDR3 DNA follows: TGTGCCATCAGTGAACCTTACAATGAGCAGTTCTTC. It specifies CAISEPYNEQFF.

This clonotype was seen a few times. V usage is TRBV20-1 and J usage is TRBJ2-3; TRBD1 might be the D (5 bases). Trimming pared 3 bases from V and 5 bases from J, leaving 15 bases between. The CDR3 contains 14 residues. Germline V gives CDR1 DFQATT, CDR2 SNEGSKA (reference sequence). For the CDR3, the DNA is TGCAGTGCTAGGACGGACAAGGTTATAGATACGCAGTATTTT. As protein: CSARTDKVIDTQYF.

This sequence joins TRBV28 and TRBJ1-4; 9 nucleotides line up with TRBD1. The CDR3 sequence is 14 residues long. Trimming cost V 11 bases and J 9 bases; bases outside gene matches: 13. Per germline, CDR1 MDHEN and CDR2 SYDVKM. The CDR3 nucleotides are TGTGCCTCCCGCTTGACCGGGACAGGGCAAAAACTGTTTTTT. Translation: CASRLTGTGQKLFF.

The V gene is TRBV27, the J gene TRBJ2-7; 10 positions match TRBD1. Germline V gene data show CDR1 as MNHEY and CDR2 as SMNVEV (reference sequence). V was pared by 4 bases and J by 5 bases, with 8 bases of the junction left unmatched. This CDR3 is built from 15 residues. The CDR3 protein is CASSWGQGFRNEQYF. In nucleotides, the CDR3 is TGTGCCAGCAGTTGGGGACAGGGGTTCCGTAACGAGCAGTACTTC.

This clonotype was seen a handful of times. The chain couples TRBV10-2 to TRBJ2-7, with 9 positions matching TRBD1. V lost 7 bases to trimming and J lost 5 bases; unmatched junction nucleotides: 9. The CDR3 contains 14 residues. CDR1 is WSHSY, CDR2 SAAADI, per germline. In DNA form, the CDR3 reads TGCGCCAGCACAGGGACAGGGATAAGGAACGAGCAGTACTTC. This codes for CASTGTGIRNEQYF.

This clonotype appeared a few times. This chain joins TRBV11-3 and TRBJ2-1, with 11 bases lining up with TRBD1. The CDR3 loop spans 14 amino acids. Germline V gives CDR1 SGHNT, CDR2 YENEEA. J gave up 7 bases and V 5 bases, and 4 bases lay outside the gene matches. The CDR3: CASSGRDRGNEQFF. The CDR3 bases are TGTGCCAGCAGCGGCCGGGACAGGGGGAATGAGCAGTTCTTC.

In DNA form, the CDR3 reads TGTGCCTGGAGTGGGGACACCCAATTCTCTGGGGCCAACGTCCTGACTTTC. This codes for CAWSGDTQFSGANVLTF. This chain connects TRBV30 to TRBJ2-6; TRBD1 might be the D (6 bases). This CDR3 is built from 17 residues. V was pared by 1 base and J by 0 bases, with 13 bases between. Germline V gives CDR1 GTSNPN, CDR2 SVGIG (reference sequence).

The CDR3 nucleotides read TGCAGTGCTTTTTCCGCGGACGCAGATACGCAGTATTTT. Its protein is CSAFSADADTQYF. The rearrangement links TRBV20-1 to TRBJ2-3, with D uncertain. The CDR3 has 13 amino acids. Trimming took off 5 bases at V and 4 bases at J, with 13 bases between the two ends. Germline assignment: CDR1 DFQATT and CDR2 SNEGSKA (reference sequence).

This clonotype has just a few counts. This rearrangement joins TRBV20-1 to TRBJ1-2; D gene uncertain. The CDR3 is 15 residues long. Germline CDR1 reads DFQATT; CDR2 reads SNEGSKA (reference sequence). The V end lost 1 base, the J end lost 1 base, and 13 bases lay between the germline ends. The CDR3 is CSARVGGRYNYGYTF. The CDR3 nucleotides are TGCAGTGCTAGAGTTGGAGGACGGTATAACTATGGCTACACCTTC.

The chain couples TRBV20-1 to TRBJ2-1; TRBD2 matches 9 bases. Trimming took 5 bases from V and 6 from J; bases not matched to a gene: 11. This CDR3 is built from 15 residues. Germline assignment: CDR1 DFQATT and CDR2 SNEGSKA (reference sequence). The CDR3 is CSAWIGAGGFNEQFF. CDR3 nucleotide sequence: TGCAGTGCTTGGATAGGAGCGGGGGGCTTCAATGAGCAGTTCTTC.